The clone carrying this T cell receptor beta chain has at least ten counts. No antigen is known for it. Calling hyperthyroidism stable required that no ophthalmopathy show up within 18 months of follow-up. RNA transcripts yielded amplified TCR beta CDR3 regions. First-round RT-PCR used HTBI primers; second-round multiplex PCR followed. TCRdb recomputed calls from the multiplex PCR reads with MiXCR, one row per CDR3 protein. The sample contains more than 300,000 distinct CDR3 sequences, 15% of which appear only once. This entry belongs to a study of Graves' ophthalmopathy and Graves' hyperthyroidism. Findings and caveats of the study: Detection in blood was also observed for most expanded thyroid clonotypes above 0.001 frequency.

From germline, CDR1 is MNHEY and CDR2 SVGAGI. The J segment lost 6 bases and the V segment lost 2 bases, leaving 5 bases of the junction unmatched. The CDR3 is made up of 14 amino acids. The V gene is TRBV6-5, the J gene TRBJ2-7, with 9 bases identical to TRBD2. This clonotype was sampled from a woman aged 18-35 years with stable Graves' hyperthyroidism. The specimen was peripheral blood. CDR3 region: CASSYAGGRSEQYF. CDR3 DNA sequence: TGTGCCAGCAGTTACGCGGGGGGGCGAAGCGAGCAGTACTTC.